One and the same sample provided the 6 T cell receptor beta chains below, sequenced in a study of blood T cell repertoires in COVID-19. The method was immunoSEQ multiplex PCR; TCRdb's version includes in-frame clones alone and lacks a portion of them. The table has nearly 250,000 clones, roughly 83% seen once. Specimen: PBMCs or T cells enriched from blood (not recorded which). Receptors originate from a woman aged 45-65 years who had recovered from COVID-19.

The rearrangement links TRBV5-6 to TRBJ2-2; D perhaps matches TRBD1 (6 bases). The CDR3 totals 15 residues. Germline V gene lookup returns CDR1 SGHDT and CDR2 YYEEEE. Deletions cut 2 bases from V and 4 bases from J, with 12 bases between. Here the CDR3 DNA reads TGTGCCAGCAGCTTTTTCACAGGGCCCACCGGGGAGCTGTTTTTT. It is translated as CASSFFTGPTGELFF.

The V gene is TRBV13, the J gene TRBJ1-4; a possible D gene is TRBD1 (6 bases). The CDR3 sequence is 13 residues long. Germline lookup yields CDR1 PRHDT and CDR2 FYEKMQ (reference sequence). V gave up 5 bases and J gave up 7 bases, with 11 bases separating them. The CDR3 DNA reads TGTGCCAGCAGCATTGGGGGCCGTGAAAAACTGTTTTTT. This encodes CASSIGGREKLFF. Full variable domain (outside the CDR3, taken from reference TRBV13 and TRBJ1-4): AAGVIQSPRHLIKEKRETATLKCYPIPRHDTVYWYQQGPGQDPQFLISFYEKMQSDKGSIPDRFSAQQFSDYHSELNMSSLELGDSALYFCASSIGGREKLFFGSGTQLSVL.

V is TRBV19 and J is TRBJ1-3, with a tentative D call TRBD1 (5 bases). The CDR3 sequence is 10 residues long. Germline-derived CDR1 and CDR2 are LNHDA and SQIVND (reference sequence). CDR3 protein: CVNRTYTIYF. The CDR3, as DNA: TGTGTCAACCGGACATACACCATATATTTT. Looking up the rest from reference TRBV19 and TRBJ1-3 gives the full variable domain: DGGITQSPKYLFRKEGQNVTLSCEQNLNHDAMYWYRQDPGQGLRLIYYSQIVNDFQKGDIAEGYSVSREKKESFPLTVTSAQKNPTAFYLCVNRTYTIYFGEGSWLTVV.

CDR3: CASSLSDNEQFF. The CDR3 coding sequence is TGCGCCAGCAGTCTCTCGGACAATGAGCAGTTCTTC. The chain has TRBV4-1 and TRBJ2-1; D unresolved. Per the germline V gene, CDR1 is MGHRA and CDR2 is YSYEKL. V was shortened by 6 bases and J by 5 bases, with 8 bases between the two germline ends. This CDR3 has 12 amino acids.

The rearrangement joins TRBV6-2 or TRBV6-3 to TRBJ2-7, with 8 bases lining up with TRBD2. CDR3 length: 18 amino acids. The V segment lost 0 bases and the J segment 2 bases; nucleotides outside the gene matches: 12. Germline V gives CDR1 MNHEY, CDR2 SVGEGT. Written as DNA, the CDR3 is TGTGCCAGCAGTTACTCGCGCAATAGCGGGACGCCTCCCTACGAGCAGTACTTC. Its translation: CASSYSRNSGTPPYEQYF.

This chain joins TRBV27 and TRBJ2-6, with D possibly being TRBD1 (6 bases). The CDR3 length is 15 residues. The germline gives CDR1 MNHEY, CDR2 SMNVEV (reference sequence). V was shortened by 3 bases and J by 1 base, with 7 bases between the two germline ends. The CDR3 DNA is TGTGCCAGCAGTTTCACAGGGTCTGGGGCCAACGTCCTGACTTTC. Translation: CASSFTGSGANVLTF.